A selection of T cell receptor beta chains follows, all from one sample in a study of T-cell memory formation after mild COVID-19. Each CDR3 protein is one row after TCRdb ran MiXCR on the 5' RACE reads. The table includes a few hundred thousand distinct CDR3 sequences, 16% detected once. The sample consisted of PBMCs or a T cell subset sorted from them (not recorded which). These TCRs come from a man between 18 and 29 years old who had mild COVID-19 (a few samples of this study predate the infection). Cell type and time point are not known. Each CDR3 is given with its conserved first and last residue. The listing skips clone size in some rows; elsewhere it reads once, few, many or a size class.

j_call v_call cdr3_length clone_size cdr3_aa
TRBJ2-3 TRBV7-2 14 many CASSLQASADTQYF
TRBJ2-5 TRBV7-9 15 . CASTLGSGEQETQYF
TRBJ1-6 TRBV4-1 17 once CASSQVGGTVINSPLHF
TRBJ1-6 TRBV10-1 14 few CASSPGTNNSPLHF
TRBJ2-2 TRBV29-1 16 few CSVEDGYAGNTGELFF
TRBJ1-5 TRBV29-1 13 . CSVGGGFNQPQHF
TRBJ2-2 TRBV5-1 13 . CAILGRAAGELFF
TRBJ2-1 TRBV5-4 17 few CASSLAGRDPRGNEQFF
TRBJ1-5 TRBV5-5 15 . CASSLGARGDQPQHF
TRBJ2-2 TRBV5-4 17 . CASSLARGRTNTGELFF
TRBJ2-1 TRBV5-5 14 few CASSYRDPTNEQFF
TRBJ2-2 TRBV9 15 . CASSWGQGTTGELFF
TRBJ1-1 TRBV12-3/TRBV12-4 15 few CASRRQLGMNTEAFF
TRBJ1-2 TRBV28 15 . CASLGGGTVNYGYTF
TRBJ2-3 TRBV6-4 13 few CASSEDGADTQYF
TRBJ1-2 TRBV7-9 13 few CASSPYTGTRYTF
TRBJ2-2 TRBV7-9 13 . CASSPDKTGELFF
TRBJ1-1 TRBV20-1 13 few CSARDMWNTEAFF
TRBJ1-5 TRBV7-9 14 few CASSGMVGNQPQHF
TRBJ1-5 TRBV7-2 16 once CASSHRTGASNQPQHF
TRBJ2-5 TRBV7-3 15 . CASSLGTTGLETQYF
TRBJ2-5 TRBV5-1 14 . CASSFDQQAKTQYF
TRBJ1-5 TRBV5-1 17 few CASKGGSPAKVNQPQHF
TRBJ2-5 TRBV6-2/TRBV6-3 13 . CASSPPQGETQYF
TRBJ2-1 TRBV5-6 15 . CASSRDRGYYNEQFF
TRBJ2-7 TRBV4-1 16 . CASSQDHTVSSYEQYF
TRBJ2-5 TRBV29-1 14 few CSVEDLGVSETQYF
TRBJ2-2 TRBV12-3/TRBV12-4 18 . CATALYKGQGVITGELFF
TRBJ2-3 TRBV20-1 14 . CSASRGGEIDTQYF
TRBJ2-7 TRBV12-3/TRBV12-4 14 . CASSFRQGVEEQYF
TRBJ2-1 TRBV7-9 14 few CASSLAIMYNEQFF
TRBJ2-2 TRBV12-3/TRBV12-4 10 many CASSSGELFF
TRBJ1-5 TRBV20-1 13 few CSALGHGNQPQHF
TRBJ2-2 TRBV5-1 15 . CASSLAGVKAGELFF
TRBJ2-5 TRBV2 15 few CASSENSGNQETQYF
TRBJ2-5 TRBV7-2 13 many CASSLQGQETQYF
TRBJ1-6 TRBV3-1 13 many CASSLTDNSPLHF
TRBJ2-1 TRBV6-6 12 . CASSYGRDEQFF
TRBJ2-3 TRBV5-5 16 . CASSFGTSEVTDTQYF
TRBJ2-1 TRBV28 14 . CASSPSGSPNEQFF
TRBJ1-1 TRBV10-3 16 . CAISQGVLARNTEAFF
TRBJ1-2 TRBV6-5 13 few CASSRTGSDGYTF
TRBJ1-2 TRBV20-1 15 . CSADLPDRAHYGYTF
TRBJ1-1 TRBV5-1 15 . CASSPSTGPSAEAFF
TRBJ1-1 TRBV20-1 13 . CSARAAGNTEAFF
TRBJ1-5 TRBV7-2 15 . CASSLSGRGNQPQHF
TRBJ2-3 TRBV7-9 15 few CASSSSWGFTDTQYF
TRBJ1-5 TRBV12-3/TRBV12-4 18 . CASSLGEGDRGVNQPQHF
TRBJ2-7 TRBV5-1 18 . CASSTAPLAGLIVYEQYF
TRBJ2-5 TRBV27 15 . CASSRRDPSYETQYF
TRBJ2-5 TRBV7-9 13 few CASSLLLGETQYF
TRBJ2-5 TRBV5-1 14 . CASSWWVDSETQYF
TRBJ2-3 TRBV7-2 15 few CASNLSGGASDTQYF
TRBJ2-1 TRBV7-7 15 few CASSLGGGEGNEQFF
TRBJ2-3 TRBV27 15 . CASCRGTLYTDTQYF
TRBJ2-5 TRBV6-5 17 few CASSYSVGAAVGETQYF
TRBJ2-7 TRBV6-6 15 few CASSQPRAGGNEQYF
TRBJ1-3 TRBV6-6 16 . CASSTSRAYSGNTIYF
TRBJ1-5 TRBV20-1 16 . CSARVRGLGSNQPQHF
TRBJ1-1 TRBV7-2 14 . CASQLDSQNTEAFF